The entry below describes one T cell receptor (beta chain). What it recognizes is unknown. Here immunoSEQ multiplex PCR was the method, and the copy in TCRdb shows in-frame clones only, minus some. Here the sample spans 60,000 to 65,000 clones, about 96% being singletons. The sequenced cases were selected for having the highest brain T cell transcript signatures. At least one anti-epileptic drug was given before surgery. The sample is drawn from a study of brain T cells in children with intractable seizures. Germline loops: CDR1 SGDLS, CDR2 YYNGEE. The CDR3 has 15 residues. With 0 bases clipped from V and 4 bases from J, the junction kept 7 bases outside the gene matches. Study results and limitations: Pre-surgery blood may have been undersampled, hiding some clones.

The rearrangement uses TRBV9 and TRBJ2-7; the match to TRBD2 covers 7 bases. Specimen: peripheral blood, collected at surgery. This sequence was found in a boy under three years old with focal cortical dysplasia and intractable seizures. The CDR3 sequence: CASSVDQRGGYEQYF. In DNA, the CDR3 is TGTGCCAGCAGCGTAGACCAGCGGGGAGGGTACGAGCAGTACTTC.